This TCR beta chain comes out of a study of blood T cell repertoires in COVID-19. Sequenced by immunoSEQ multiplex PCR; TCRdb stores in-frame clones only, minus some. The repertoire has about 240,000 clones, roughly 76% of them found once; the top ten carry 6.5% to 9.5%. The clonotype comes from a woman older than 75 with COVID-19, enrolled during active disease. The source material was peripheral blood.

The CDR3 DNA reads TGTGCCAGCAGCGTAGGGGATAAACAGGGGAACTATGGCTACACCTTC. The encoded protein is CASSVGDKQGNYGYTF. The J gene is TRBJ1-2, the V gene TRBV9, with 7 bases fitting TRBD1. CDR1 is SGDLS, CDR2 YYNGEE, per germline. Unmatched junction bases numbered 7, after V lost 0 bases and J lost 2 bases. This CDR3 has 16 amino acids. The whole variable domain, filled in from reference TRBV9 and TRBJ1-2, reads DSGVTQTPKHLITATGQRVTLRCSPRSGDLSVYWYQQSLDQGLQFLIQYYNGEERAKGNILERFSAQQFPDLHSELNLSSLELGDSALYFCASSVGDKQGNYGYTFGSGTRLTVV.